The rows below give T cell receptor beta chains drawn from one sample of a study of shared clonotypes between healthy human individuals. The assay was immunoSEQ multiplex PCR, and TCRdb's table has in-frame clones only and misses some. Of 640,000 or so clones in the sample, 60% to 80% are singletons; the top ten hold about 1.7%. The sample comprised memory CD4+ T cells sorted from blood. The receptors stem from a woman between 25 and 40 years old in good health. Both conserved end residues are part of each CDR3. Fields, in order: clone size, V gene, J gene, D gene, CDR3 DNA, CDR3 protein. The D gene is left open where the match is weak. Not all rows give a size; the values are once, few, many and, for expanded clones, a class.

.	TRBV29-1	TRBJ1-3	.	TGCAGCTTCGAAGGGGACCCCCGCAGCTCTGGAAACACCATATATTTT	CSFEGDPRSSGNTIYF
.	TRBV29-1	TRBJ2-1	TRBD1	TGCAGCGTGGCACCGGGACAGAGGGCCTACAATGAGCAGTTCTTC	CSVAPGQRAYNEQFF
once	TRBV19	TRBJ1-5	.	TGTGCCAGTAGTAGTCCCCTCAATCAGCCCCAGCATTTT	CASSSPLNQPQHF
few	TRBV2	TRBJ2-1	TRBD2	TGTGCCAGCAGTGATGGCGGGAGGGCCCTCGATGAGCAGTTCTTC	CASSDGGRALDEQFF
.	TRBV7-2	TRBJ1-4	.	TGTGCCAGCAGCCTCCGGGCAGAAAAACTGTTTTTT	CASSLRAEKLFF
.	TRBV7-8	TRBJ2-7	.	TGTGCCAGCAGCTTAGTTCTCAGGCCAGAATACGAGCAGTACTTC	CASSLVLRPEYEQYF
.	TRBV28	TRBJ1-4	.	TGTGCCAGCAGTTTAGGACGCACTAATGAAAAACTGTTTTTT	CASSLGRTNEKLFF
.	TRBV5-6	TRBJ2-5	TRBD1	TGTGCCAGCAGCTTGGAGCTAGGACAGGGACGGGAGACCCAGTACTTC	CASSLELGQGRETQYF
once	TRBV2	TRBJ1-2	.	TGTGCCAGCAGTGAAGCTCAGGGGAGCATTCGTGGCTACACCTTC	CASSEAQGSIRGYTF
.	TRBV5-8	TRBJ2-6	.	TGTGCCAGCAGCTTGGTTCGGGACAACTTCTCTGGGGCCAACGTCCTGACTTTC	CASSLVRDNFSGANVLTF
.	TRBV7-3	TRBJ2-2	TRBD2	TGTGCCAGCAGCACTAGCGGGAGGGCCACCGGGGAGCTGTTTTTT	CASSTSGRATGELFF
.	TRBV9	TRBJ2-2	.	TGTGCCAGCAGCGTAGCAGCCGGGGAGCTGTTTTTT	CASSVAAGELFF
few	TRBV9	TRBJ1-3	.	TGTGCCAGCAGCGTAAGCCTAACCGGCAGTCACTCTGGAAACACCATATATTTT	CASSVSLTGSHSGNTIYF
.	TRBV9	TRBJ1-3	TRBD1	TGTGCCAGCAGCTGGGGACAGGAGACAAACACCATATATTTT	CASSWGQETNTIYF
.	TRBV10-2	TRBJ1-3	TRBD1	TGCGCCAGCAGCCTAGGGACAGGGGTTGGAGACACCATATATTTT	CASSLGTGVGDTIYF
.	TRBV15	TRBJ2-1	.	TGTGCCACCAGCAGAGATTCACGGGAGTATGAGCAGTTCTTC	CATSRDSREYEQFF
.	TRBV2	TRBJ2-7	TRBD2	TGTGCCAGCATTACCGGACTAGCGACGAAGCAGTACTTC	CASITGLATKQYF
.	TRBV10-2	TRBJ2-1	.	TGCGCCAGCAGTGACCCCCAGGGTAATTCCTACAATGAGCAGTTCTTC	CASSDPQGNSYNEQFF
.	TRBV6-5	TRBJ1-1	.	TGTGCCAGCAGTTTCTTGTGGGGGCCCACTGAAGCTTTCTTT	CASSFLWGPTEAFF
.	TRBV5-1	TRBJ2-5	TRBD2	TGCGCCAGCAGCCCCCTCACTAGCGGGAGGGCTCAAAAGACCCAGTACTTC	CASSPLTSGRAQKTQYF
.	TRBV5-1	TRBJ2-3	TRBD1	TGCGCCAGCACCCCCAGGGGGCTGGGGGATACGCAGTATTTT	CASTPRGLGDTQYF
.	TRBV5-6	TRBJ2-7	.	TGTGCCAGCAGCTACGGACAGCCGTCTTACGAGCAGTACTTC	CASSYGQPSYEQYF
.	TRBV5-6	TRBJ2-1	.	TGTGCCAGCAGCAACTTTTTGTCTAGCGCCTACAATGAGCAGTTCTTC	CASSNFLSSAYNEQFF
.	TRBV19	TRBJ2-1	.	TGTGCCAGTAGTCCGACAGGTATTAGCTCCTACAATGAGCAGTTCTTC	CASSPTGISSYNEQFF
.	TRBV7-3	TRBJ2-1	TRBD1	TGTGCCAGCAGCTTATCCGGGACAGGGTTCTACAATGAGCAGTTCTTC	CASSLSGTGFYNEQFF